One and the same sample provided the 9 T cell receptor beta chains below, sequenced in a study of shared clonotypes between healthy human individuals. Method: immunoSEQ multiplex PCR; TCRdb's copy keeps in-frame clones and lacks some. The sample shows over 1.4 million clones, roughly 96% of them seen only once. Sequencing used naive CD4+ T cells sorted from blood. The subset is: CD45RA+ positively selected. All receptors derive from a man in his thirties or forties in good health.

The CDR3 loop reads CASSLEVGRPHTEAFF. CDR3 sequence (DNA): TGCGCCAGCAGCTTGGAGGTGGGACGGCCACACACTGAAGCTTTCTTT. The chain links TRBV5-1 to TRBJ1-1, with a weak D call TRBD1 (5 bases). Trimming took off 0 bases at V and 3 bases at J, with 15 bases between the two ends. CDR1 SGHRS and CDR2 YFSETQ come from the germline V gene. The length of the CDR3 is 16 residues.

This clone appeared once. CDR3 nucleotides: TGTGCCAGTAGTGATGACACCCACACAGATACGCAGTATTTT. Translating it yields CASSDDTHTDTQYF. The V call is TRBV19, the J call TRBJ2-3; D remains unclear. Germline CDR1 is LNHDA and CDR2 is SQIVND (reference sequence). This CDR3 is built from 14 residues. V lost 5 bases and J lost 2, with 11 bases in between.

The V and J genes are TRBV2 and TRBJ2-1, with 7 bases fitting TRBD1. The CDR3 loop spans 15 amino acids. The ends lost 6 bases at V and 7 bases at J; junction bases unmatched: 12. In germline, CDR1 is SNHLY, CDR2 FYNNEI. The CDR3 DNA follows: TGTGCCAGCAGCCGAGGCACAGGGGCTGGTAATGAGCAGTTCTTC. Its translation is CASSRGTGAGNEQFF. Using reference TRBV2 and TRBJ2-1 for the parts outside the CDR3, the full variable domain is EPEVTQTPSHQVTQMGQEVILRCVPISNHLYFYWYRQILGQKVEFLVSFYNNEISEKSEIFDDQFSVERPDGSNFTLKIRSTKLEDSAMYFCASSRGTGAGNEQFFGPGTRLTVL.

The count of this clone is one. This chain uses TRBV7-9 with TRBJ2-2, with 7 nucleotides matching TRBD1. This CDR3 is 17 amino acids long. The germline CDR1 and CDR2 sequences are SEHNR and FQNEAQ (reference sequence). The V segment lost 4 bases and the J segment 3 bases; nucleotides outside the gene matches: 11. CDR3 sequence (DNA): TGTGCCAGCAGCTGGAATCACAGGGGTACGGACACCGGGGAGCTGTTTTTT. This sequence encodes CASSWNHRGTDTGELFF. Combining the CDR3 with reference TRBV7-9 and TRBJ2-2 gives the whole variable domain DTGVSQNPRHKITKRGQNVTFRCDPISEHNRLYWYRQTLGQGPEFLTYFQNEAQLEKSRLLSDRFSAERPKGSFSTLEIQRTEQGDSAMYLCASSWNHRGTDTGELFFGEGSRLTVL.

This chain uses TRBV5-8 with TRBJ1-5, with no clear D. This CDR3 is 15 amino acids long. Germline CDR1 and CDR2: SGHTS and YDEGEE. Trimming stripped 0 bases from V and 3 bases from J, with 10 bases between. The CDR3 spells CASSLAPRSNQPQHF. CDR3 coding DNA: TGTGCCAGCAGCTTGGCCCCGCGGTCCAATCAGCCCCAGCATTTT.

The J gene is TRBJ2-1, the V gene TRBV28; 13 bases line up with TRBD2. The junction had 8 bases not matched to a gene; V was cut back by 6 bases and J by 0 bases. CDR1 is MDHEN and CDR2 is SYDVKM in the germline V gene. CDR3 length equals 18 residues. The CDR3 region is CASREGLAGRSSYNEQFF. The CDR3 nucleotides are TGTGCCAGCAGAGAGGGACTAGCGGGACGGAGCTCCTACAATGAGCAGTTCTTC.

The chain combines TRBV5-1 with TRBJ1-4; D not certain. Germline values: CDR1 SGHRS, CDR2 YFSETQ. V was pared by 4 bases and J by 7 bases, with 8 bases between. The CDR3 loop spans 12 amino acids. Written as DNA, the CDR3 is TGCGCCAGCAGCAAGGAACGTGAAAAACTGTTTTTT. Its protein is CASSKEREKLFF.

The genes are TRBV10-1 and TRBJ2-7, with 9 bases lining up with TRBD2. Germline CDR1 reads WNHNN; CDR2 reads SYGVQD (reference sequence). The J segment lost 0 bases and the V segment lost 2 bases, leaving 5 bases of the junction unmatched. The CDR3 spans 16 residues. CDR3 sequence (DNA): TGCGCCAGCAGTGAGGACGGCGGGAGGGTCTCCTACGAGCAGTACTTC. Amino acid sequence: CASSEDGGRVSYEQYF.

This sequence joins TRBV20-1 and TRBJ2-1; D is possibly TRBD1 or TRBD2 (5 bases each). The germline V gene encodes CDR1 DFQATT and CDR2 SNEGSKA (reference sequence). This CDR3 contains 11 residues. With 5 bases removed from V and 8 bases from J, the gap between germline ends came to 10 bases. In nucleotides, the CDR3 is TGCAGTGCTCCCCAGGGACATGAGCAGTTCTTC. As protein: CSAPQGHEQFF.